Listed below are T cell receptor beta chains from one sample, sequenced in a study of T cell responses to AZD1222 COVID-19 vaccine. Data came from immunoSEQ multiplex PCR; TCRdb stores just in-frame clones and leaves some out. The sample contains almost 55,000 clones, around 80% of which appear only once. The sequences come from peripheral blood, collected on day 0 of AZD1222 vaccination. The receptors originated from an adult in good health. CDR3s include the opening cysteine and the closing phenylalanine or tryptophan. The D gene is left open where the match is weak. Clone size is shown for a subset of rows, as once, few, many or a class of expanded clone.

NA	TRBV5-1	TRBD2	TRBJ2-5	CASRSGAGESETQYF	TGCGCCAGCAGGTCCGGCGCGGGAGAGTCAGAGACCCAGTACTTC
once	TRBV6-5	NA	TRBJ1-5	CASSRSASGLQPQHF	TGTGCCAGCAGTCGAAGCGCGTCAGGACTTCAGCCCCAGCATTTT
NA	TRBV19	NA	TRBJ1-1	CASKAQGNTEAFF	TGTGCCAGTAAGGCCCAGGGGAACACTGAAGCTTTCTTT
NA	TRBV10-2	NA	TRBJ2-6	CASSSGLNVLTF	TGCGCCAGCAGTTCCGGTCTCAACGTCCTGACTTTC
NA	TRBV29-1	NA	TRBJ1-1	CSVGGGTEAFF	TGCAGCGTTGGCGGGGGCACTGAAGCTTTCTTT
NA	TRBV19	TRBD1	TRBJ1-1	CASRRTGGVSEAFF	TGTGCCAGTAGGCGGACAGGGGGCGTCTCTGAAGCTTTCTTT
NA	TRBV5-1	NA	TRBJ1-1	CASSFQRTGEAFF	TGCGCCAGCAGCTTCCAGCGCACAGGGGAAGCTTTCTTT
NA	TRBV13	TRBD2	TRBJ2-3	CASSPAPGLSTDTQYF	TGTGCCAGCAGCCCTGCCCCGGGACTATCCACAGATACGCAGTATTTT
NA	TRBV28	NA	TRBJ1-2	CASRPTALYGYTF	TGTGCCAGCAGACCGACAGCCCTATATGGCTACACCTTC
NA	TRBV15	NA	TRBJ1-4	CATSRAWSTNEKLFF	TGTGCCACCAGCAGGGCCTGGTCAACTAATGAAAAACTGTTTTTT
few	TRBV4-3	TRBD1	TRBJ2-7	CASSSLKLTPDRDAYEQYF	TGCGCCAGCAGCTCACTCAAATTGACTCCCGACAGGGACGCCTACGAGCAGTACTTC
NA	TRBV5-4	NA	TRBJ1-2	CASSLATASYGYTF	TGTGCCAGCAGCTTGGCGACAGCCTCATATGGCTACACCTTC
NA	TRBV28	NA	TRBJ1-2	CASSFGPYGYTF	TGTGCCAGCAGCTTTGGGCCCTATGGCTACACCTTC
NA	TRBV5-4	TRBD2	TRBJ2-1	CASSVLSGRAYNEQFF	TGTGCCAGCAGCGTGCTTAGCGGGAGGGCCTACAATGAGCAGTTCTTC
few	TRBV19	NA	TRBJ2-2	CASNLNTGELFF	TGTGCCAGCAATTTAAACACCGGGGAGCTGTTTTTT
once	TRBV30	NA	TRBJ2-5	CAWSAADRHQETQYF	TGTGCCTGGAGTGCGGCTGACAGGCATCAAGAGACCCAGTACTTC
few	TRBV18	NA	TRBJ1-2	CASSPWRPSGYGYTF	TGTGCCAGCTCACCATGGCGGCCGTCGGGCTATGGCTACACCTTC
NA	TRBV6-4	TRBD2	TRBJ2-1	CASSAGLAGGPFHNEQFF	TGTGCCAGCAGTGCCGGACTAGCGGGAGGCCCCTTCCACAATGAGCAGTTCTTC
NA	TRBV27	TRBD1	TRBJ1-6	CASSLGTGVAYNSPLHF	TGTGCCAGCAGCTTGGGAACAGGGGTGGCCTATAATTCACCCCTCCACTTT
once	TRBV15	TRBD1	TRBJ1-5	CATSQGTGGMPQHF	TGTGCCACCAGCCAAGGCACAGGGGGCATGCCCCAGCATTTT
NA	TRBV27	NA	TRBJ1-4	CASSLTPFSQSDNEKLFF	TGTGCCAGCAGTTTGACCCCTTTTTCACAGAGTGATAATGAAAAACTGTTTTTT
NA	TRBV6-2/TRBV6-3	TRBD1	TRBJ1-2	CASSPRGQGYYGYTF	TGTGCCAGCAGTCCAAGGGGACAGGGTTACTATGGCTACACCTTC
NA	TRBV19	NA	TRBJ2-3	CASSIPGGLTDTQYF	TGTGCCAGTAGTATACCGGGGGGCCTCACAGATACGCAGTATTTT
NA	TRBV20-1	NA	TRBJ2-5	CSAAQETQYF	TGCAGTGCTGCTCAAGAGACCCAGTACTTC
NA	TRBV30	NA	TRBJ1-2	CAWGKTGIYGYTF	TGTGCCTGGGGCAAGACAGGAATCTATGGCTACACCTTC
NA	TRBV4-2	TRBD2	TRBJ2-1	CASSQDARPGSGSFQFF	TGTGCCAGCAGCCAAGACGCCAGACCGGGTAGCGGGAGTTTCCAGTTCTTC
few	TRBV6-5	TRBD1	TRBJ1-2	CASSLQGVYGYTF	TGTGCCAGCAGTCTACAGGGGGTCTATGGCTACACCTTC
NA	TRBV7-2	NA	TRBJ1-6	CASRFRKDSNSPLHF	TGTGCCAGCAGATTTAGGAAGGACAGCAATTCACCCCTCCACTTT
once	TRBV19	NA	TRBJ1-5	CASSMTDYQPQHF	TGTGCCAGTAGTATGACAGACTATCAGCCCCAGCATTTT
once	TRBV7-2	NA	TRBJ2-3	CASSYYLETDTQYF	TGTGCCAGCAGCTACTACCTGGAAACAGATACGCAGTATTTT
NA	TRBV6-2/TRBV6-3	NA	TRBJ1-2	CASSYSTETNYGYTF	TGTGCCAGCAGTTACTCGACCGAGACTAACTATGGCTACACCTTC
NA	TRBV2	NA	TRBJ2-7	CASNGRGASYEQYF	TGTGCCAGCAACGGGAGAGGGGCCTCCTACGAGCAGTACTTC
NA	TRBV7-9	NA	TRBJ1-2	CASSISGGLGYGYTF	TGTGCCAGCAGTATTTCCGGGGGGCTGGGCTATGGCTACACCTTC
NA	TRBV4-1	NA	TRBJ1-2	CASSQGAVGNYGYTF	TGCGCCAGCAGCCAAGGGGCAGTCGGTAACTATGGCTACACCTTC
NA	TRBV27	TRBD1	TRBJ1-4	CASSSEGAEKLFF	TGTGCCAGCAGTTCCGAGGGGGCTGAAAAACTGTTTTTT
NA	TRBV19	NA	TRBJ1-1	CASSHNTGFGNTEAFF	TGTGCCAGTAGCCATAACACAGGGTTCGGGAACACTGAAGCTTTCTTT
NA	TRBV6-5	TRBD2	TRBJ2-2	CASSYSGLVPGELFF	TGTGCCAGCAGTTACTCCGGACTAGTCCCCGGGGAGCTGTTTTTT
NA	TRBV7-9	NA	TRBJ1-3	CASSLEGVGLSGNTIYF	TGTGCCAGCAGCTTAGAAGGTGTCGGGCTCTCTGGAAACACCATATATTTT
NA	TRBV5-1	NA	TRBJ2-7	CASSTGTPYEQYF	TGCGCCAGCAGCACCGGGACACCTTACGAGCAGTACTTC
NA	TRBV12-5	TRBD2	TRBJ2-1	CASGQIAGGLNEQFF	TGTGCTAGTGGCCAAATAGCGGGAGGACTTAATGAGCAGTTCTTC
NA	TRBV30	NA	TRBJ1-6	CAWSISGTRGCNSPLHF	TGTGCCTGGAGTATATCCGGGACAAGGGGATGTAATTCACCCCTCCACTTT
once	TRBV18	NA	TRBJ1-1	CASSPLDGEAFF	TGTGCCAGCTCACCACTGGACGGTGAAGCTTTCTTT
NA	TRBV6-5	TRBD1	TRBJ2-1	CASKGSGTGLDEQFF	TGTGCCAGCAAGGGAAGCGGGACAGGGCTGGATGAGCAGTTCTTC
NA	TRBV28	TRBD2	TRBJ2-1	CASSPSGGGYNEQFF	TGTGCCAGCAGCCCCTCTGGGGGGGGGTACAATGAGCAGTTCTTC
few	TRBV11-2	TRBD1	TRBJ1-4	CASRSRTGWEKLFF	TGTGCCAGCAGATCCCGGACAGGGTGGGAAAAACTGTTTTTT
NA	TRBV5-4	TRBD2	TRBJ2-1	CASSPSGLAGYNEQFF	TGTGCCAGCAGCCCCTCGGGACTAGCGGGCTACAATGAGCAGTTCTTC
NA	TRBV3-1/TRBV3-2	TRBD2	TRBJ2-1	CASSRRGGRNEQFF	TGTGCCAGCAGCCGGCGGGGGGGGAGAAATGAGCAGTTCTTC
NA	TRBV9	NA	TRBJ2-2	CASSPGTPNTGELFF	TGTGCCAGCAGCCCGGGGACACCAAACACCGGGGAGCTGTTTTTT
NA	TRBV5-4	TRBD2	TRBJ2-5	CASSFRTSEETQYF	TGTGCCAGCAGCTTCCGGACTAGCGAAGAGACCCAGTACTTC
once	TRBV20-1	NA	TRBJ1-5	CSAIDPGANQPQHF	TGCAGTGCTATTGACCCGGGGGCGAATCAGCCCCAGCATTTT
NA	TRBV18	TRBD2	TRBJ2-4	CASSPTASGGARPIPQYF	TGTGCCAGCTCACCAACGGCTAGCGGGGGGGCGCGGCCTATACCTCAGTACTTC
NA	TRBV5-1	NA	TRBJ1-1	CASSFKGQNTEAFF	TGCGCCAGCAGCTTTAAGGGACAGAACACTGAAGCTTTCTTT
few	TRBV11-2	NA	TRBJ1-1	CASSEVRSMNTEAFF	TGTGCCAGCAGCGAAGTAAGGAGCATGAACACTGAAGCTTTCTTT
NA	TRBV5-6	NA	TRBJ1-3	CASSLTGSGNTIYF	TGTGCCAGCAGCTTGACAGGCTCTGGAAACACCATATATTTT
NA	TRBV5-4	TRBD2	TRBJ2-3	CASSLLSLRLAGDADTQYF	TGTGCCAGCAGCTTACTTTCACTACGACTAGCGGGAGATGCGGATACGCAGTATTTT
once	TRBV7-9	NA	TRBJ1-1	CASSLLGARGLNTEAFF	TGTGCCAGCAGCTTATTGGGGGCCAGGGGATTGAACACTGAAGCTTTCTTT
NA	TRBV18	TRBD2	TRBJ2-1	CASSPRGDSDNEQFF	TGTGCCAGCTCACCCCGGGGGGATTCGGACAATGAGCAGTTCTTC